This T cell receptor (beta chain) derives from a study of blood T cell repertoires in COVID-19. In the study overall: Acute and convalescent COVID-19 samples came from the United States, Italy and Spain. T cells, B-cell-depleted T cells, or PBMCs supplied cDNA or gDNA.

A Seattle source enrolled patients during active infection and followed them longitudinally. Original handling: Amplified reference gene primers provided the basis for estimating nucleated cell counts. Assay: immunoSEQ multiplex PCR; the TCRdb copy retains only in-frame clones and omits some. V, J and clone size derive from that table, while D and trimming were established from the DNA sequence. The sample contains 450,000 or so clones, approximately 89% of which appear only once. CDR1 and CDR2 from the germline V gene are SGHTA and FQGNSA. V dropped 0 bases and J dropped 0 bases, with 9 bases sitting between them. This CDR3 is built from 17 residues.

The clonotype originates from a man younger than 35 with COVID-19, enrolled during active disease. The chain is built from TRBV7-2 and TRBJ2-6, with D possibly matching TRBD1 (5 bases). Specimen: peripheral blood. CDR3 nucleotide sequence: TGTGCCAGCAGCTTAGCGCTAGGGGTCTCTGGGGCCAACGTCCTGACTTTC. Its protein is CASSLALGVSGANVLTF.